A selection of T cell receptor beta chains follows, all from one sample in a study of post-analysis software for immune sequencing data. TCRdb reanalysed the PCR reads using MiXCR and keeps one entry per CDR3 protein. The sample includes some 800,000 distinct CDR3 sequences, roughly 50% of them seen just once. Sequencing was performed on blood. The receptors were gathered from a girl aged 5 to 17 with multiple sclerosis. Each CDR3 is given with its conserved first and last residue. Fields, in order: clone size, V gene, J gene, D gene, CDR3 protein, CDR3 DNA. A D gene is named only where the DNA matches it firmly. The listing skips clone size in some rows; elsewhere it reads once, few, many or a size class.

few,TRBV7-2,TRBJ2-3,NA,CASSFGGGRSTDTQYF,TGTGCCAGCAGCTTTGGGGGCGGGAGAAGCACAGATACGCAGTATTTT
NA,TRBV4-1,TRBJ1-1,NA,CASSQDLTLNTEAFF,TGCGCCAGCAGCCAAGACCTGACTTTGAACACTGAAGCTTTCTTT
NA,TRBV4-3,TRBJ2-1,NA,CASSQDLGGTTYNEQFF,TGCGCCAGCAGCCAAGATCTCGGGGGAACTACCTACAATGAGCAGTTCTTC
NA,TRBV29-1,TRBJ2-1,NA,CSVSGSSANEQFF,TGCAGCGTGTCCGGGAGTTCGGCAAATGAGCAGTTCTTC
NA,TRBV28,TRBJ1-2,TRBD1,CASSNGTVYGYTF,TGTGCCAGCAGCAACGGGACAGTATATGGCTACACCTTC
NA,TRBV6-5,TRBJ1-2,NA,CASSYLGYGYTF,TGTGCCAGCAGTTATTTGGGTTATGGCTACACCTTC
few,TRBV7-2,TRBJ2-3,NA,CASSLAASGTQYF,TGTGCCAGCAGCTTAGCGGCGAGCGGTACGCAGTATTTT
many,TRBV4-3,TRBJ1-2,NA,CASSQEGTNYGYTF,TGCGCCAGCAGCCAGGAGGGGACCAACTATGGCTACACCTTC
few,TRBV7-9,TRBJ2-7,NA,CASSISPGENEQYF,TGTGCCAGCAGCATAAGTCCGGGGGAGAACGAGCAGTACTTC
few,TRBV12-5,TRBJ2-2,TRBD2,CASGTTSGGYTGELFF,TGTGCTAGTGGTACGACTAGCGGGGGGTACACCGGGGAGCTGTTTTTT
NA,TRBV20-1,TRBJ2-4,NA,CSAGEAAGLSSQYF,TGCAGTGCTGGGGAGGCCGCGGGCCTCTCCTCGCAGTACTTC
many,TRBV7-9,TRBJ2-1,TRBD2,CASSPPGLAGNEQFF,TGTGCCAGCAGCCCGCCGGGACTAGCAGGCAATGAGCAGTTCTTC
NA,TRBV3-1,TRBJ1-2,TRBD1,CASSPGTGEANYGYTF,TGTGCCAGCAGCCCTGGGACAGGGGAGGCTAACTATGGCTACACCTTC
NA,TRBV28,TRBJ2-1,NA,CASRSGLRAEQFF,TGTGCCAGCAGGTCGGGCCTCAGGGCTGAGCAGTTCTTC
NA,TRBV24-1,TRBJ2-3,NA,CATSDPVGRGTDTQYF,TGTGCCACCAGTGACCCCGTTGGAAGAGGCACAGATACGCAGTATTTT
NA,TRBV7-9,TRBJ2-5,NA,CASSPGAYQETQYF,TGTGCCAGCAGCCCGGGAGCGTACCAAGAGACCCAGTACTTC
few,TRBV4-2,TRBJ2-5,NA,CASSPHPTGAETQYF,TGTGCCAGCAGCCCCCACCCGACAGGAGCAGAGACCCAGTACTTC
few,TRBV4-3,TRBJ2-3,NA,CASSHRGNEDTQYF,TGCGCCAGCAGCCATCGGGGTAATGAAGATACGCAGTATTTT
NA,TRBV27,TRBJ1-2,TRBD1,CASSPGTGSYGYTF,TGTGCCAGCAGCCCAGGGACAGGGAGCTATGGCTACACCTTC
NA,TRBV7-6,TRBJ1-1,NA,CASSLKSRQLNTEAFF,TGTGCCAGCAGCTTAAAAAGCCGACAGCTGAACACTGAAGCTTTCTTT
NA,TRBV14,TRBJ2-3,TRBD2,CASSRPGLESDTQYF,TGTGCCAGCAGCCGACCGGGACTAGAGTCAGATACGCAGTATTTT
few,TRBV4-1,TRBJ2-1,TRBD2,CASSQDSRDYIIYEQFF,TGCGCCAGCAGCCAAGATTCGAGGGACTATATAATTTATGAGCAGTTCTTC
few,TRBV20-1,TRBJ2-6,NA,CSARRVAGANVLTF,TGCAGTGCTAGAAGGGTGGCTGGGGCCAACGTCCTGACTTTC
NA,TRBV21-1,TRBJ2-6,NA,CASSKKGRTGANVLTF,TGTGCCAGCAGCAAAAAAGGGAGAACTGGGGCCAACGTCCTGACTTTC
NA,TRBV18,TRBJ2-1,TRBD2,CASSARTRTTYNEQFF,TGTGCCAGCTCAGCTCGGACTAGAACAACCTACAATGAGCAGTTCTTC
few,TRBV6-4,TRBJ2-3,TRBD2,CASSTIAGRSDTQYF,TGTGCCAGCAGTACAATAGCGGGCCGCTCGGATACGCAGTATTTT
NA,TRBV12-3/TRBV12-4,TRBJ2-3,TRBD2,CASSPRGTSGGAVADTQYF,TGTGCCAGCAGCCCCCGAGGGACTAGCGGGGGGGCCGTAGCAGATACGCAGTATTTT
NA,TRBV6-6,TRBJ1-5,TRBD1,CASTPDRGVYQPQHF,TGTGCCAGCACCCCGGACAGGGGCGTTTATCAGCCCCAGCATTTT
NA,TRBV7-9,TRBJ2-1,NA,CASSLAGPSRPYNEQFF,TGTGCCAGCAGCTTAGCGGGTCCTAGCCGTCCCTACAATGAGCAGTTCTTC
NA,TRBV27,TRBJ2-7,TRBD1,CASSPTAGQGRSYEQYF,TGTGCCAGCAGTCCCACAGCCGGACAGGGTAGATCCTACGAGCAGTACTTC
NA,TRBV12-3/TRBV12-4,TRBJ2-6,NA,CASSQQSGANVLTF,TGTGCCAGCAGTCAACAATCGGGGGCCAACGTCCTGACTTTC
NA,TRBV27,TRBJ2-1,TRBD2,CASSLGGVYNEQFF,TGTGCCAGCAGTTTAGGGGGGGTCTACAATGAGCAGTTCTTC
NA,TRBV6-2/TRBV6-3,TRBJ2-3,NA,CAGSYRGDTQYF,TGTGCCGGCAGTTACCGCGGGGATACGCAGTATTTT
NA,TRBV7-2,TRBJ2-3,TRBD2,CASGPGAGADTQYF,TGTGCCAGCGGCCCGGGAGCGGGAGCAGATACGCAGTATTTT
few,TRBV6-5,TRBJ2-7,TRBD1,CASSRDRGDNEQYF,TGTGCCAGCTCCCGGGACAGGGGAGATAACGAGCAGTACTTC
NA,TRBV4-3,TRBJ2-1,TRBD2,CASTPGPSGSDEQFF,TGCGCCAGCACCCCAGGTCCTAGCGGGAGCGATGAGCAGTTCTTC
few,TRBV28,TRBJ2-7,TRBD1,CASSNTGVSYEQYF,TGTGCCAGCAGTAACACAGGGGTTTCCTACGAGCAGTACTTC
NA,TRBV20-1,TRBJ2-2,TRBD1,CSARTGHGGELFF,TGCAGTGCCAGGACAGGCCATGGCGGGGAGCTGTTTTTT
NA,TRBV27,TRBJ2-1,NA,CASSLTGFSYNERFF,TGTGCCAGCAGTTTAACGGGTTTCTCCTACAATGAGCGGTTCTTC
NA,TRBV20-1,TRBJ2-7,TRBD1,CSASTGTGTYEQYF,TGCAGTGCTAGCACCGGGACAGGAACCTACGAGCAGTACTTC
NA,TRBV10-3,TRBJ2-7,TRBD1,CAIGRDRDYEQYF,TGTGCCATCGGCCGGGACAGAGACTACGAGCAGTACTTC
NA,TRBV5-1,TRBJ2-7,TRBD2,CASSTSGRIHEQYF,TGCGCCAGCAGCACTAGCGGGAGGATCCACGAGCAGTACTTC
NA,TRBV4-2,TRBJ1-5,NA,CASSQPGTSDQPQHF,TGTGCCAGCAGCCAACCCGGGACAAGTGATCAGCCCCAGCATTTT
NA,TRBV6-4,TRBJ2-3,NA,CASSDGQGDTDTQYF,TGTGCCAGCAGTGACGGGCAGGGAGACACAGATACGCAGTATTTT
many,TRBV27,TRBJ2-5,NA,CASRTIQGLKETQYF,TGTGCCAGCAGGACGATACAGGGCTTGAAAGAGACCCAGTACTTC
few,TRBV5-5,TRBJ1-5,TRBD1,CASSPTGESSNQPQHF,TGTGCCAGCAGCCCGACAGGGGAGAGTAGCAATCAGCCCCAGCATTTT
NA,TRBV12-3/TRBV12-4,TRBJ1-2,NA,CASSQGVSGHGYTF,TGTGCCAGCAGCCAGGGCGTTAGTGGACATGGCTACACCTTC
NA,TRBV6-5,TRBJ2-3,NA,CASSYEGSRITDTQYF,TGTGCCAGCAGTTACGAAGGCAGCCGAATCACAGATACGCAGTATTTT
few,TRBV6-1,TRBJ2-3,TRBD2,CASSGPTSGRGTDTQYF,TGTGCCAGCAGTGGACCGACTAGCGGGAGAGGCACAGATACGCAGTATTTT
NA,TRBV11-2,TRBJ2-2,TRBD2,CAARGDTGELFF,TGTGCCGCCCGGGGGGACACCGGGGAGCTGTTTTTT
NA,TRBV24-1,TRBJ2-1,TRBD2,CATSDPSGTSGYNEQFF,TGTGCCACCAGTGACCCGAGCGGGACTAGCGGGTACAATGAGCAGTTCTTC
few,TRBV20-1,TRBJ2-7,NA,CSARAVTSSYEQYF,TGCAGTGCTAGAGCTGTGACTAGCTCCTACGAGCAGTACTTC
NA,TRBV7-7,TRBJ2-5,NA,CASSHGGPRETQYF,TGTGCCAGCAGCCATGGGGGCCCTCGGGAGACCCAGTACTTC
few,TRBV7-2,TRBJ1-6,NA,CASSLGVGNSPLHF,TGTGCCAGCAGCTTAGGAGTAGGGAATTCACCCCTCCACTTT